One and the same sample provided the 9 T cell receptor beta chains below, sequenced in a study of cytomegalovirus exposure and HLA in healthy donors. It was with 60 Vbeta and 13 Jbeta primers that the PCR ran. Using immunoSEQ multiplex PCR, the repertoire was profiled, and TCRdb retains in-frame clones only, with some absent. The sample records around 150,000 clones, 70% to 85% being singletons. Specimen: PBMCs. The receptors come from a man aged 35 to 55 in good health and CMV-seropositive.

This clone came up once. The chain has TRBV19 and TRBJ2-1; possible D gene TRBD1, 6 bases. The CDR3 runs 11 residues. Germline V gene data show CDR1 as LNHDA and CDR2 as SQIVND (reference sequence). Trimming stripped 10 bases from V and 6 bases from J, with 10 bases between. The CDR3 sequence is CATEGGNEQFF. The DNA for the CDR3 is TGTGCCACCGAAGGGGGCAATGAGCAGTTCTTC.

This sequence joins TRBV7-2 and TRBJ1-2, with no clear D. Trimming took off 7 bases at V and 4 bases at J, with 10 bases between the two ends. The CDR3 is 12 residues long. In germline, CDR1 is SGHTA, CDR2 FQGNSA. CDR3: CASTQALYGYTF. DNA for the CDR3: TGTGCCAGCACCCAAGCCCTCTATGGCTACACCTTC.

J is TRBJ1-2 and V is TRBV6-6, with D possibly TRBD1 on 6 matching bases. CDR1 MNHNY and CDR2 SVGAGI come from the germline V gene (reference sequence). The CDR3 runs to 12 residues. Trimming pared 6 bases from V and 5 bases from J, leaving 10 bases between. CDR3 protein: CASSPGQYGYTF. In DNA form, the CDR3 reads TGTGCCAGCAGCCCTGGACAGTATGGCTACACCTTC.

This rearrangement joins TRBV5-1 to TRBJ1-3, with D possibly matching TRBD1 (5 bases). Germline V gene data show CDR1 as SGHRS and CDR2 as YFSETQ. The CDR3 extends over 15 amino acids. Trimming shortened V by 0 bases and J by 3 bases, and 10 bases separated the two germline ends. The DNA for the CDR3 is TGCGCCAGCAGCTTGGCCGGGGGAGGTGGAAACACCATATATTTT. It encodes CASSLAGGGGNTIYF.

The V call is TRBV7-9, the J call TRBJ2-5; TRBD1 matches at 7 bases. The J call is in doubt because the DNA end fits TRBJ2-7 better. The CDR3 runs 16 residues. The germline gives CDR1 SEHNR, CDR2 FQNEAQ (reference sequence). CDR3 region: CASSLVRGGYPYEQYF. The CDR3 region has the DNA TGTGCCAGCAGCTTAGTAAGAGGGGGCTACCCTTACGAGCAGTACTTC.

In this sample, this clone turned up once. The chain combines TRBV5-4 with TRBJ2-2; D remains unclear. This CDR3 is built from 16 residues. Germline V gene lookup returns CDR1 SGHNT and CDR2 YYREEE (reference sequence). Trimming removed 0 bases from V and 4 bases from J, with 13 bases in between. The CDR3, as DNA: TGTGCCAGCAGCTTGGCGGAAAGGTCTAGCACCGGGGAGCTGTTTTTT. This gives the protein CASSLAERSSTGELFF.

The chain has TRBV28 and TRBJ1-5; D remains unclear. The V end was cut by 7 bases, the J end by 0 bases, with 13 bases between. Per the germline V gene, CDR1 is MDHEN and CDR2 is SYDVKM. This CDR3 has 15 amino acids. The CDR3 protein is CASTPPPYSNQPQHF. The CDR3 DNA is TGTGCCAGCACTCCTCCCCCCTATAGCAATCAGCCCCAGCATTTT.

This chain joins TRBV2 and TRBJ2-2; 7 bases map to TRBD1. Germline CDR1 reads SNHLY; CDR2 reads FYNNEI. The CDR3 spans 14 residues. The ends lost 11 bases at V and 5 bases at J; junction bases unmatched: 11. The CDR3 coding sequence is TGTGCCGGACAGTCGGGGACAGAAACCGGGGAGCTGTTTTTT. Amino acids: CAGQSGTETGELFF.

This chain links TRBV2 with TRBJ1-3; D unresolved. V was pared by 6 bases and J by 4 bases, with 10 bases between. This CDR3 spans 13 amino acids. In germline, CDR1 is SNHLY, CDR2 FYNNEI. The CDR3 region has the DNA TGTGCCAGCAGCTCGGAGGTGGGAAACACCATATATTTT. Translated, it gives CASSSEVGNTIYF.